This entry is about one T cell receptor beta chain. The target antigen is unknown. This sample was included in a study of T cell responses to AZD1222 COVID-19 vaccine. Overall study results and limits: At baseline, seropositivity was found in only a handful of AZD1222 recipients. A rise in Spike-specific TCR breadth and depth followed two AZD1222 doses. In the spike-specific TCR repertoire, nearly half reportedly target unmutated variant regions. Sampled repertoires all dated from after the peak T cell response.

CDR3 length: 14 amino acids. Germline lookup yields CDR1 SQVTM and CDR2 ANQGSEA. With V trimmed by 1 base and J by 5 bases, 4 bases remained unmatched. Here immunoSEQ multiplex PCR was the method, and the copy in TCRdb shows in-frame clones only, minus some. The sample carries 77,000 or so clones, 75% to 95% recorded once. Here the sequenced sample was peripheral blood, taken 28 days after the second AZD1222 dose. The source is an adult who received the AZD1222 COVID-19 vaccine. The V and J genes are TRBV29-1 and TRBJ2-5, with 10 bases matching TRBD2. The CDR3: CSVEGKAGGETQYF. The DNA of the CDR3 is TGCAGCGTTGAAGGAAAAGCGGGAGGGGAGACCCAGTACTTC. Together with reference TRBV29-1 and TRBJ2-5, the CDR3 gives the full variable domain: SAVISQKPSRDICQRGTSLTIQCQVDSQVTMMFWYRQQPGQSLTLIATANQGSEATYESGFVIDKFPISRPNLTFSTLTVSNMSPEDSSIYLCSVEGKAGGETQYFGPGTRLLVL.